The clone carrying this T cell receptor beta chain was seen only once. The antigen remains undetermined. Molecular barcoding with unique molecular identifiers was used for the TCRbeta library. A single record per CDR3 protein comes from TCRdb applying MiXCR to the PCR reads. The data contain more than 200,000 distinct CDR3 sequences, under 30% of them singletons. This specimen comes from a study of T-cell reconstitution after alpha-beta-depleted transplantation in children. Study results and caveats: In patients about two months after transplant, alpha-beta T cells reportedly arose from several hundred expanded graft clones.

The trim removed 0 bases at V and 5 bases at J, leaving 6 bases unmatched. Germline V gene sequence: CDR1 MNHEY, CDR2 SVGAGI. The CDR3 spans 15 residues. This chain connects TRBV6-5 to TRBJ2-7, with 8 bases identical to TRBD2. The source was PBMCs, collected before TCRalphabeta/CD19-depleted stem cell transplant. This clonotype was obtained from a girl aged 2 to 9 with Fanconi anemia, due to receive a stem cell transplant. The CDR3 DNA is TGTGCCAGCAGTTACTCGATGGGGCGGGGGGACGAGCAGTACTTC. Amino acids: CASSYSMGRGDEQYF.